The rows below give T cell receptor beta chains drawn from one sample of a study of Ad26.COV2.S vaccination and SARS-CoV-2 variants. Clones were sequenced by immunoSEQ multiplex PCR, and TCRdb holds only the in-frame ones, with some missing. Here the sample spans about 680,000 clones, roughly 90% being singletons. The sample in question was peripheral blood, obtained in a trial of Ad26.COV2.S vaccine versus placebo. Every receptor here comes from a person aged 18-65 years who received the Ad26.COV2.S COVID-19 vaccine or a placebo. CDR3s include the opening cysteine and the closing phenylalanine or tryptophan.

v_call: TRBV15
cdr3_aa: CATSRDSAGVETQYF

v_call: TRBV18
cdr3_aa: CASSMIFGTSKETQYF

v_call: TRBV19
cdr3_aa: CASSPGLAIYEQYF

v_call: TRBV7-9
cdr3_aa: CASSLAAGGQPQHF

v_call: TRBV6-5
cdr3_aa: CASSLQGAAFF

v_call: TRBV11-2
cdr3_aa: CASSLVGGVTEAFF

v_call: TRBV9
cdr3_aa: CASSPPGQGDNEQFF

v_call: TRBV5-1
cdr3_aa: CASSLGQGGEEKLFF

v_call: TRBV2
cdr3_aa: CASSGGSGSSYNEQFF

v_call: TRBV2
cdr3_aa: CASRDDRIHEQFF

v_call: TRBV2
cdr3_aa: CASSGGRAEYNEQFF

v_call: TRBV5-4
cdr3_aa: CASSRGVDGYTF